A single sample gave rise to the 5 T cell receptor beta chains below, sequenced in a study of cytotoxic CD8 clonotypes in ibrutinib-treated CLL. Some clones are missing from TCRdb's copy, which holds only in-frame ones; the method was immunoSEQ multiplex PCR. The sample lists 110,000 to 150,000 clones; about 76% were seen once. The specimen was PBMCs, collected after 24 months of ibrutinib treatment. The origin of the receptors is a human donor with chronic lymphocytic leukemia.

This clone has only one observation. V is TRBV7-9 and J is TRBJ2-3, with 11 bases that match TRBD2. CDR3 length: 14 residues. The germline V gene has CDR1 SEHNR and CDR2 FQNEAQ (reference sequence). Trimming removed 6 bases from V and 4 bases from J; junction bases left unmatched: 3. In DNA, the CDR3 is TGTGCCAGCAGACGACTAGCGGGGCCAGATACGCAGTATTTT. It translates to CASRRLAGPDTQYF.

In this sample, this clone turned up once. The chain has TRBV10-3 and TRBJ2-7; TRBD1 agrees at 7 bases. The J segment lost 3 bases and the V segment lost 6 bases, leaving 8 bases of the junction unmatched. CDR1 is ENHRY and CDR2 is SYGVKD in the germline V gene. The CDR3 is made up of 14 amino acids. The CDR3 sequence is CAISPGQLRYEQYF. CDR3 DNA sequence: TGTGCCATCAGCCCGGGACAGCTACGCTACGAGCAGTACTTC.

The chain carries TRBV5-1 and TRBJ2-2, with TRBD2 as a possible D gene (5 bases). The germline V gene has CDR1 SGHRS and CDR2 YFSETQ. The CDR3 is 15 amino acids. The V and J ends lost 2 bases and 2 bases respectively, with 10 bases between them. The CDR3 spells CASSFEGPNTGELFF. In DNA form, the CDR3 reads TGCGCCAGCAGCTTCGAGGGCCCAAACACCGGGGAGCTGTTTTTT.

This clone was found once. The chain carries TRBV27 and TRBJ1-6, with 7 bases aligning to TRBD1. The trim removed 10 bases at V and 6 bases at J, leaving 15 bases unmatched. Germline V CDR1 and CDR2: MNHEY, SMNVEV (reference sequence). The CDR3 covers 16 residues. The CDR3 loop reads CATRGVGAPLNSPLHF. The CDR3 nucleotides read TGTGCCACCAGGGGGGTCGGGGCCCCGCTTAATTCACCCCTCCACTTT.

The J gene is TRBJ2-5, the V gene TRBV6-5; D is uncertain. The CDR3 loop spans 14 amino acids. V lost 6 bases and J 4 bases, leaving 15 bases between the germline ends. Germline V CDR1 and CDR2: MNHEY, SVGAGI. The CDR3 spells CASSPSQAGETQYF. The CDR3 coding sequence is TGTGCCAGCAGCCCCAGTCAGGCAGGAGAGACCCAGTACTTC.